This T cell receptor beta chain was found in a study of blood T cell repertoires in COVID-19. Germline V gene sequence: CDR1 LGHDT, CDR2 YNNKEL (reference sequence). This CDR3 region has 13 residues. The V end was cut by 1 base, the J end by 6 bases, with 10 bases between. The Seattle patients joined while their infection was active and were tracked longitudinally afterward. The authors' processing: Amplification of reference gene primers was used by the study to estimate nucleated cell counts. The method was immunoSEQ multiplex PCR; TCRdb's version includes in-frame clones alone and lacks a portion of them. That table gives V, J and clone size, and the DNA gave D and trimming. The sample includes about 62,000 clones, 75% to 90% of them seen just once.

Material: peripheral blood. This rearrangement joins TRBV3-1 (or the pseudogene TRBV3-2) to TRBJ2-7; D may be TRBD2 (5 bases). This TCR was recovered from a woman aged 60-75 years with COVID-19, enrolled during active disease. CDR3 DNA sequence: TGTGCCAGCAGCCAAGCTGGAAGCGGCGAGCAGTACTTC. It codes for CASSQAGSGEQYF.